Shown below are 3 T cell receptor beta chains from a single sample sequenced in a study of T cells in Graves' hyperthyroidism and ophthalmopathy. TCR beta CDR3 regions were amplified from RNA transcripts. The HTBI primer set drove a first-round RT-PCR of the TCR CDR3. MiXCR, run by TCRdb on the multiplex PCR reads, gives a single entry per CDR3 protein. The data contain roughly 400,000 distinct CDR3 sequences, around 15% of them seen just once; the ten biggest clones take up 25% to 30%. Sequenced sample: blood. The receptors here all came from a man in his forties or fifties with Graves' ophthalmopathy.

This clonotype was detected only a few times. The chain couples TRBV27 to TRBJ2-2; 7 bases line up with TRBD1. V shed 6 bases, J shed 4 bases, and the junction held 5 bases outside the gene matches. Germline V gives CDR1 MNHEY, CDR2 SMNVEV (reference sequence). The CDR3 consists of 14 residues. The CDR3 DNA reads as TGTGCCAGCAGACCGGGACAGTCCACCGGGGAGCTGTTTTTT. As protein: CASRPGQSTGELFF.

This clonotype was observed many times. This chain connects TRBV7-8 to TRBJ2-1; 7 nucleotides match TRBD2. The V segment lost 5 bases and the J segment 1 base; nucleotides outside the gene matches: 11. The CDR3 runs to 17 residues. In germline, CDR1 is SGHVS, CDR2 FQNEAQ. CDR3 in DNA: TGTGCCAGCAGCCCAAGGGTAGCGGGCGATTCCTACAATGAGCAGTTCTTC. Protein: CASSPRVAGDSYNEQFF.

Ten or more counts support this clonotype. The rearrangement links TRBV29-1 to TRBJ1-1; D unresolved. Germline-derived CDR1 and CDR2 are SQVTM and ANQGSEA. Trimming took 4 bases from V and 2 from J, leaving 2 bases between them. The CDR3 is 10 residues long. The CDR3 reads CSVGNTEAFF. The CDR3 region has the DNA TGCAGCGTTGGCAACACTGAAGCTTTCTTT.